Following are 27 T cell receptor beta chains from one sample sequenced in a study of regulatory T cells in long-lasting Graves disease (dated by TCRdb to the early 2020s). The method behind the library was multiplex PCR. Reads for this sample came from an Illumina HiSeq 4000. CDR3 regions were amplified by Arm-PCR with iRepertoire HTBI primers to construct TCR beta libraries. Starting from the raw public reads, TCRdb applied fastp trimming at Q25, assembled clones with MiXCR and retained in-frame beta chains. Identical CDR3 proteins give one entry, which carries the most common genes and DNA. A total of 310,000 or so distinct CDR3 sequences appear in this sample, around 20% of them only once. The ten largest clones capture just under 30% of the sample. The intended sense of this specimen's time point label: persistent/refractory GD, antithyroid drugs over 5 years with positive TRAb. RNA was extracted from PBMCs in TRIzol for both TCR sequencing and RNA sequencing.

Material: peripheral blood mononuclear cells (PBMCs), obtained when the disease was refractory, from a patient treated with antithyroid drugs. These receptors were collected from a female donor with Graves disease.

The chain links TRBV6-2 or TRBV6-3 to TRBJ1-5; weak D call: TRBD1 (6 bases). Between the trimmed V and J ends, which lost 4 bases and 6 bases, there was a span of 16 bases. The germline V gene has CDR1 MNHEY and CDR2 SVGEGT. The length of the CDR3 is 15 residues. In DNA, the CDR3 is TGTGCCAGCAGTTCATACAGGGATAGCGGTCAGCCCCAGCATTTT. As protein: CASSSYRDSGQPQHF.

The sample holds a few counts of this clonotype. V usage is TRBV5-5 and J usage is TRBJ1-1, with a possible D match to TRBD1 (6 bases). The CDR3 has 17 amino acids. Trimming removed 6 bases from V and 3 bases from J, with 24 bases in between. Looked up from germline, CDR1 is SGHKS and CDR2 is YYEKEE (reference sequence). This CDR3 is CASTVTPGGAQDTEAFF. In DNA, the CDR3 is TGTGCCAGCACCGTCACGCCCGGGGGGGCGCAGGACACTGAAGCTTTCTTT. The full variable domain, completed using reference TRBV5-5 and TRBJ1-1, is DAGVTQSPTHLIKTRGQQVTLRCSPISGHKSVSWYQQVLGQGPQFIFQYYEKEERGRGNFPDRFSARQFPNYSSELNVNALLLGDSALYLCASTVTPGGAQDTEAFFGQGTRLTVV.

Ten or more counts support this clonotype. V is TRBV28 and J is TRBJ2-7, with TRBD2 matching 7 bases. The germline CDR1 and CDR2 sequences are MDHEN and SYDVKM. The CDR3 is made up of 15 amino acids. The V segment lost 1 base and the J segment 0 bases; nucleotides outside the gene matches: 3. In DNA, the CDR3 is TGTGCCAGCAGTTTATTTAGGACTAGCTCCTACGAGCAGTACTTC. Its protein is CASSLFRTSSYEQYF.

The rearrangement uses TRBV25-1 and TRBJ1-1; D is undetermined. The CDR3 has 12 residues. V was cut by 4 bases and J by 5 bases, with 8 bases left in between. Germline V gives CDR1 MGHDK, CDR2 SYGVNS. The CDR3 DNA sequence: TGTGCCAGCAGTGTAGCGGGGACTGAAGCTTTCTTT. It yields the protein CASSVAGTEAFF.

This clonotype was counted a few times. The genes are TRBV7-9 and TRBJ1-6; a weak D match, TRBD1 (5 bases). CDR1 and CDR2 (germline): SEHNR, FQNEAQ (reference sequence). The CDR3 extends over 15 amino acids. Trimming left V 6 bases short and J 9 bases short, with 18 bases between. The CDR3 is CASSPRGLGGSPLHF. The CDR3 DNA is TGTGCCAGCAGTCCTCGGGGCCTCGGGGGTTCACCCCTCCACTTT. Full variable domain (rest looked up from reference TRBV7-9 and TRBJ1-6): DTGVSQNPRHKITKRGQNVTFRCDPISEHNRLYWYRQTLGQGPEFLTYFQNEAQLEKSRLLSDRFSAERPKGSFSTLEIQRTEQGDSAMYLCASSPRGLGGSPLHFGNGTRLTVT.

The genes are TRBV3-1 and TRBJ2-5; D is ambiguous. Germline V lookup: CDR1 LGHDT, CDR2 YNNKEL (reference sequence). This CDR3 comprises 15 residues. The germline V and J ends were trimmed by 2 bases and 0 bases, with 10 bases remaining between them. The CDR3 loop reads CASSQTWSNQETQYF. The DNA of the CDR3 is TGTGCCAGCAGCCAAACCTGGAGCAACCAAGAGACCCAGTACTTC.

The chain has TRBV28 and TRBJ2-7; perhaps TRBD2 as D (6 bases). V shed 2 bases and J shed 2 bases, with 19 bases lying between them. The CDR3 has 17 amino acids. CDR1 MDHEN and CDR2 SYDVKM come from the germline V gene. CDR3: CASSLAFSWRDPYEQYF. Here the CDR3 DNA reads TGTGCCAGCAGTTTAGCGTTCTCCTGGCGGGACCCCTACGAGCAGTACTTC.

This clonotype was detected only a few times. A much larger clonotype is one base distant, so this may be a read error. The missing conserved phenylalanine or tryptophan at the end of this CDR3 makes a read error likely. The chain couples TRBV6-2 or TRBV6-3 to TRBJ1-1, with D unresolved. The germline gives CDR1 MNHEY, CDR2 SVGEGT. Trimming removed 0 bases from V and 1 base from J, with 9 bases in between. CDR3 length: 15 residues. The CDR3, as DNA: TGTGCCAGCAGTTACTCTAGGCGCTGGAACACTGAAGCTTTCCTT. Protein sequence: CASSYSRRWNTEAFL.

V is TRBV7-2 and J is TRBJ2-2, with D tentatively TRBD2 (6 bases). V was trimmed by 2 bases and J by 4 bases, leaving 14 bases between them. The CDR3 sequence is 16 residues long. Germline-derived CDR1 and CDR2 are SGHTA and FQGNSA. The CDR3 nucleotides read TGTGCCAGCAGCTTAATACTAGCTGGAATCACCGGGGAGCTGTTTTTT. Protein product: CASSLILAGITGELFF.

The V and J genes are TRBV5-1 and TRBJ1-6; a weak D match, TRBD1 (6 bases). Trimming shortened V by 4 bases and J by 0 bases, and 11 bases separated the two germline ends. The germline CDR1 and CDR2 sequences are SGHRS and YFSETQ. This CDR3 spans 16 amino acids. This CDR3 is CASSPGQSSYNSPLHF. The CDR3 DNA reads TGCGCCAGCAGCCCCGGACAGAGCTCCTATAATTCACCCCTCCACTTT.

The chain carries TRBV27 and TRBJ1-1, with no clear D. Germline V gene lookup returns CDR1 MNHEY and CDR2 SMNVEV (reference sequence). The CDR3 length is 15 residues. With 2 bases removed from V and 0 bases from J, the gap between germline ends came to 10 bases. The CDR3 DNA is TGTGCCAGCAGTTTAACCCTCGGACTGAACACTGAAGCTTTCTTT. Amino acids: CASSLTLGLNTEAFF.

The chain uses TRBV7-8 and TRBJ2-3, with unresolved D. Germline V gene lookup returns CDR1 SGHVS and CDR2 FQNEAQ. The V end lost 6 bases, the J end lost 0 bases, and 7 bases lay between the germline ends. This CDR3 is 13 amino acids long. CDR3: CASRQSSTDTQYF. CDR3 nucleotide sequence: TGTGCCAGCAGACAGTCTAGCACAGATACGCAGTATTTT.

This clonotype has at least ten counts. The V call is TRBV27, the J call TRBJ2-7; D may be TRBD2 (6 bases). CDR1 is MNHEY, CDR2 SMNVEV, per germline (reference sequence). Trimming left V 3 bases short and J 2 bases short, with 8 bases between. This CDR3 is built from 13 residues. The DNA for the CDR3 is TGTGCCAGCAGTTTGACTAGGGCCTACGAGCAGTACTTC. Protein product: CASSLTRAYEQYF.

The sample holds many counts of this clonotype. The chain is built from TRBV7-2 and TRBJ1-4, with 7 positions matching TRBD1. With 5 bases clipped from V and 7 bases from J, the junction kept 7 bases outside the gene matches. Germline V gene sequence: CDR1 SGHTA, CDR2 FQGNSA. This CDR3 has 14 amino acids. CDR3 nucleotide sequence: TGTGCCAGCAGCCCCCGACAGGGAATTGAAAAACTGTTTTTT. It yields the protein CASSPRQGIEKLFF. Full variable domain (outside the CDR3, taken from reference TRBV7-2 and TRBJ1-4): GAGVSQSPSNKVTEKGKDVELRCDPISGHTALYWYRQSLGQGLEFLIYFQGNSAPDKSGLPSDRFSAERTGGSVSTLTIQRTQQEDSAVYLCASSPRQGIEKLFFGSGTQLSVL.

With regard to this clonotype: This may come from a read error, since a much larger clone is one base off. The rearrangement links TRBV2 to TRBJ2-7; the D is unclear. Germline CDR1 reads SNHLY; CDR2 reads FYNNEI. There are 12 residues in the CDR3. V lost 7 bases and J lost 4, with 11 bases in between. The CDR3 protein is CASKVRLYEQYF. The CDR3 DNA reads as TGTGCCAGCAAAGTCCGTTTGTACGAGCAGTACTTC.

In regard to this clonotype: A much larger clonotype is one base distant, so this may be a read error. The rearrangement links TRBV12-3 or TRBV12-4 to TRBJ1-1; D possibly corresponds to TRBD1 (6 bases). This CDR3 spans 17 amino acids. V lost 6 bases, J lost 6 bases, and 26 bases lay in between. The CDR3 nucleotides are TGTGCCAGCAGCCTGCGTGCGTTCGGGGGGCCGTACGCTGAAGCTTTCTTT. Its translation is CASSLRAFGGPYAEAFF.

The chain is built from TRBV6-1 and TRBJ2-7; maybe TRBD2 (5 bases). V was shortened by 6 bases and J by 3 bases, with 15 bases between the two germline ends. From germline, CDR1 is MNHNS and CDR2 SASEGT. The CDR3 sequence is 14 residues long. The CDR3 protein is CASSVGGTDYEQYF. CDR3 DNA: TGTGCCAGCAGCGTAGGAGGCACTGACTACGAGCAGTACTTC.

This clonotype was found a few times. The chain employs TRBV5-4 and TRBJ1-4; 10 positions match TRBD1. The V gene's germline CDR1 is SGHNT and CDR2 YYREEE (reference sequence). The V segment lost 4 bases and the J segment 7 bases; nucleotides outside the gene matches: 4. This CDR3 has 14 amino acids. The CDR3 DNA is TGTGCCAGCAGCCTGACAGGGGGCGGTGAAAAACTGTTTTTT. This codes for CASSLTGGGEKLFF.

This clonotype was seen repeatedly, ten times or more. The chain has TRBV7-8 and TRBJ2-7; D tentatively reads TRBD1 or TRBD2 (5 bases each). Germline CDR1 is SGHVS and CDR2 is FQNEAQ. The CDR3 runs to 15 residues. V lost 6 bases and J lost 1, with 16 bases in between. The CDR3 protein is CASRRARGSSYEQYF. Written as DNA, the CDR3 is TGTGCCAGCAGGAGGGCCCGGGGCTCATCCTACGAGCAGTACTTC.

This clonotype appeared a few times. V usage is TRBV7-9 and J usage is TRBJ2-1, with 8 bases lining up with TRBD1. Losses at the gene ends were 2 bases for V and 9 bases for J; bases not matched to a gene: 12. The CDR3 runs 16 residues. Germline V lookup: CDR1 SEHNR, CDR2 FQNEAQ (reference sequence). The CDR3 here is CASSLMTGVILSEQFF. CDR3 nucleotide sequence: TGTGCCAGCAGCTTAATGACAGGGGTAATTTTATCTGAGCAGTTCTTC.

This clonotype has only a few counts. V gene TRBV28 combines with J gene TRBJ2-4, with a weak D call TRBD1 (6 bases). Germline CDR1 reads MDHEN; CDR2 reads SYDVKM. V lost 10 bases, J lost 3 bases, and 22 bases lay in between. This CDR3 is 16 amino acids long. The CDR3 sequence is CATLETHRDGKNIQYF. CDR3 in DNA: TGTGCCACACTAGAGACACACAGGGATGGCAAAAACATTCAGTACTTC.

This chain joins TRBV5-8 and TRBJ2-2, with 11 bases matching TRBD2. Germline assignment: CDR1 SGHTS and CDR2 YDEGEE. The trim removed 4 bases at V and 2 bases at J, leaving 7 bases unmatched. The CDR3 contains 17 residues. Here the CDR3 DNA reads TGTGCCAGCAGCACATTAGGACTAGCGGGCAACACCGGGGAGCTGTTTTTT. This codes for CASSTLGLAGNTGELFF.

This clonotype has ten or more counts. This chain connects TRBV2 to TRBJ2-7; TRBD2 might be the D (6 bases). V lost 0 bases and J 2 bases, leaving 11 bases between the germline ends. Germline loops: CDR1 SNHLY, CDR2 FYNNEI. The CDR3 spans 15 residues. CDR3 loop: CASSEAGGSAYEQYF. CDR3 coding DNA: TGTGCCAGCAGTGAAGCGGGGGGTAGCGCCTACGAGCAGTACTTC. Full variable domain (missing parts from reference TRBV2 and TRBJ2-7): EPEVTQTPSHQVTQMGQEVILRCVPISNHLYFYWYRQILGQKVEFLVSFYNNEISEKSEIFDDQFSVERPDGSNFTLKIRSTKLEDSAMYFCASSEAGGSAYEQYFGPGTRLTVT.

Of note for this clonotype: One base separates it from a far larger clone, so it is likely a read error. As the CDR3 is not closed by the conserved phenylalanine or tryptophan, this likely results from a read error. The V call is TRBV7-3, the J call TRBJ2-7; 7 bases are shared with TRBD1. The V gene end was trimmed by 2 bases and the J gene end by 5 bases; junction bases not matched to a gene: 12. Germline CDR1 and CDR2: SGHTA and FQGTGA. The CDR3 runs to 16 residues. The CDR3: CASSLALAGGSDEQYL. DNA of the CDR3: TGTGCCAGCAGCTTAGCCCTAGCAGGGGGTAGCGACGAGCAGTACCTC.

The rearrangement uses TRBV5-1 and TRBJ1-2, with TRBD1 as a possible D gene (6 bases). Trimming took 4 bases from V and 8 from J, leaving 21 bases between them. The CDR3 covers 15 residues. Germline loops: CDR1 SGHRS, CDR2 YFSETQ. In nucleotides, the CDR3 is TGCGCCAGCAGCATAAACCTCCCGGGACACGAAGGCTACACCTTC. This translates into CASSINLPGHEGYTF.

The rearrangement uses TRBV7-2 and TRBJ1-2; a weak D match, TRBD1 (6 bases). The germline gives CDR1 SGHTA, CDR2 FQGNSA. This CDR3 has 14 residues. Trimming removed 4 bases from V and 10 bases from J, with 19 bases in between. DNA for the CDR3: TGTGCCAGCAGCTCCCGGACAGTCAATCCCTTCTACACCTTC. Protein product: CASSSRTVNPFYTF.

In this sample, this clonotype turned up many times. The chain recombines TRBV28 with TRBJ1-2, with TRBD1 identical over 8 bases. Germline values: CDR1 MDHEN, CDR2 SYDVKM. This CDR3 has 13 amino acids. V was pared by 2 bases and J by 7 bases, with 3 bases of the junction left unmatched. The CDR3 coding sequence is TGTGCCAGCAGTTTACGACAGGGGAGTGGCTACACCTTC. Encoded protein: CASSLRQGSGYTF.